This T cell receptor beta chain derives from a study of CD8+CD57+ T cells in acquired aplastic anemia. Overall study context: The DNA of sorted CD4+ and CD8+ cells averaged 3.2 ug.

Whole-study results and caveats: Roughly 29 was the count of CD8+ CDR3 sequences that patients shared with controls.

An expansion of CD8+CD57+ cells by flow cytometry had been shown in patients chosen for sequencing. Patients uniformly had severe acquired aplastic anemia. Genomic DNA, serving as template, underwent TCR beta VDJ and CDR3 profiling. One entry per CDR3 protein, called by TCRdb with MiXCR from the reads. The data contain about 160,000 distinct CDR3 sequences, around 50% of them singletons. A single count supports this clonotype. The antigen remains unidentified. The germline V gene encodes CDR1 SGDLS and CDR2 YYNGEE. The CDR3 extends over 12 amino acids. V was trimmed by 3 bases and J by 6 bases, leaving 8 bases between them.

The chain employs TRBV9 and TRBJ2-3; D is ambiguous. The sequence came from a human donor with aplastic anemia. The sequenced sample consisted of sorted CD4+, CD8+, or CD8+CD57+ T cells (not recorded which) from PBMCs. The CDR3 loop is CASSEADDTQYF. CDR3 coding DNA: TGTGCCAGCAGCGAGGCCGATGATACGCAGTATTTT.